This T cell receptor (beta chain) was obtained from a study of PD-1 blockade in classical Hodgkin lymphoma. Study overall: Nivolumab 3 mg/kg was given intravenously every 2 weeks.

CDR1 is SGHTA, CDR2 FQGTGA, per germline. This CDR3 has 16 residues. V was shortened by 1 base and J by 4 bases, with 14 bases between the two germline ends. Time point indicated: cycle 4 day 1 (C4D1), after 5 to 7 weeks of nivolumab. All patients experienced relapse after autologous stem cell transplantation, and brentuximab vedotin exposure was variable. Points from the study as a whole: Relapsed/refractory patients reportedly had lower baseline diversity than newly diagnosed patients. Complete responders' baseline diversity resembled that of newly diagnosed patients.

Only in-frame clones appear in the TCRdb table, and some are missing; sequencing was by immunoSEQ multiplex PCR. The repertoire holds 50,000 or so clones, about 89% seen once, with approximately 7% in the top ten. With respect to this clone: No antigen is known for it.

The TCR sequence derives from a human donor with classical Hodgkin lymphoma. The starting material was peripheral blood mononuclear cells (PBMCs), obtained before the fourth cycle of nivolumab. The rearrangement links TRBV7-3 to TRBJ2-1, with D possibly called TRBD1 or TRBD2 (5 bases each). The CDR3 region has the DNA TGTGCCAGCAGCTTAAGAGTTGGGACGGGGTACAATGAGCAGTTCTTC. It yields the protein CASSLRVGTGYNEQFF.